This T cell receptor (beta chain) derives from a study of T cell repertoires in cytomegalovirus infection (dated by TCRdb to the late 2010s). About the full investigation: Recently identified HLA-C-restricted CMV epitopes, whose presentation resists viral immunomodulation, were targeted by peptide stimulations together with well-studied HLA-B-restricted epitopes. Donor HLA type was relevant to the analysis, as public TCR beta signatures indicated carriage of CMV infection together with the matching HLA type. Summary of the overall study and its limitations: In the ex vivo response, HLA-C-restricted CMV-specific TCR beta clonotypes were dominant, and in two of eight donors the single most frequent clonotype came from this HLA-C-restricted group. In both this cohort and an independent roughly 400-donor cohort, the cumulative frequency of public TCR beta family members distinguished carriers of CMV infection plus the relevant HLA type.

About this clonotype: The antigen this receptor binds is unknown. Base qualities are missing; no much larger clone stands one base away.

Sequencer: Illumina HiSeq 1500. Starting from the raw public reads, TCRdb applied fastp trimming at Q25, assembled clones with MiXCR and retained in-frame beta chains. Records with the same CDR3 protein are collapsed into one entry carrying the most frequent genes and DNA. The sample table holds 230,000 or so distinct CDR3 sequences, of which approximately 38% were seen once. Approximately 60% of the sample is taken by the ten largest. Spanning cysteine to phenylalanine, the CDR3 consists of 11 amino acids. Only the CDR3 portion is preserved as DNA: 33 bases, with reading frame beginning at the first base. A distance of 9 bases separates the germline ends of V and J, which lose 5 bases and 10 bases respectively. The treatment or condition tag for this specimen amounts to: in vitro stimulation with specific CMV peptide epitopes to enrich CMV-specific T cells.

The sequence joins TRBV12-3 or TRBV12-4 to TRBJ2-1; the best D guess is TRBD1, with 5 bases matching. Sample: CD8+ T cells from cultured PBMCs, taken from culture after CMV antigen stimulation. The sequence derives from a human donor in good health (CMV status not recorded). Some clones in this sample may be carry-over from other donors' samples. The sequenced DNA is TGTGCCAGCAGTCAAGGACACGAGCAGTTCTTC. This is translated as CASSQGHEQFF.